The source of this T cell receptor beta chain is a study of blood T cell repertoires in COVID-19. Profiling relied on immunoSEQ multiplex PCR, and the TCRdb table lists in-frame clones only, not all of them. Of roughly 150,000 clones in the sample, about four fifths are singletons; the top ten hold approximately 3.7%. The source is a woman of 80 years or more with acute or convalescent COVID-19. The sample consisted of peripheral blood.

The CDR3 DNA reads TGTGCCAGCAGCCGACAGGTCTATAATTCACCCCTCCACTTT. It yields the protein CASSRQVYNSPLHF. The chain recombines TRBV11-2 with TRBJ1-6; TRBD1 is a possible D gene (6 bases). The ends were cut back, 5 bases at V and 3 bases at J, with 8 bases in the middle. From germline, CDR1 is SGHAT and CDR2 FQNNGV. The CDR3 runs 14 residues.